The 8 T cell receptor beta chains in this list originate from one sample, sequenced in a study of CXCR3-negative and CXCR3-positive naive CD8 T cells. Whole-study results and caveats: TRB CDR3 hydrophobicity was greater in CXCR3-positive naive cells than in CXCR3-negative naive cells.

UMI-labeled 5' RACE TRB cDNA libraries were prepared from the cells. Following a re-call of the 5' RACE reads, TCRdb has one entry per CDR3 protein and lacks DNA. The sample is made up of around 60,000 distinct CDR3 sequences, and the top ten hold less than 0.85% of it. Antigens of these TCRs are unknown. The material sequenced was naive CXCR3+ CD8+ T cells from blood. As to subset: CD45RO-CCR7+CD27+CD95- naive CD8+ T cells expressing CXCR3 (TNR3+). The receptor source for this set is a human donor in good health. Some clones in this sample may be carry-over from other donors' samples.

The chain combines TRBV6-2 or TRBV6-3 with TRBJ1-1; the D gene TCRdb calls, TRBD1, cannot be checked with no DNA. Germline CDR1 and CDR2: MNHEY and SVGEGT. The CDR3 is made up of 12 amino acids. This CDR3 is CASSYPVSEAFF.

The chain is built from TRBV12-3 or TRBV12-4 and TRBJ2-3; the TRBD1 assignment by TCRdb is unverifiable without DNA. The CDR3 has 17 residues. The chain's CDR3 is CASSLSRGTGGTDTQYF.

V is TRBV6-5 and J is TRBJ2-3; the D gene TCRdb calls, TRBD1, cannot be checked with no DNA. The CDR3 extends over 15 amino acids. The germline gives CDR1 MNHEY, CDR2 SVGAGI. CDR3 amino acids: CASSASGPRTDTQYF.

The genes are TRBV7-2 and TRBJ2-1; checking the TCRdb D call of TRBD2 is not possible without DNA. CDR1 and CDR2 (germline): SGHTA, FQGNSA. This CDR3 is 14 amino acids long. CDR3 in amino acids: CASSAASGGVEQFF.

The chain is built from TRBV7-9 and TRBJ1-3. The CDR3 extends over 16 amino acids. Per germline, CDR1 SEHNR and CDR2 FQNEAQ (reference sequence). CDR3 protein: CASSLDRNPSGNTIYF. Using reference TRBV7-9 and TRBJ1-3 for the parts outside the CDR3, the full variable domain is DTGVSQNPRHKITKRGQNVTFRCDPISEHNRLYWYRQTLGQGPEFLTYFQNEAQLEKSRLLSDRFSAERPKGSFSTLEIQRTEQGDSAMYLCASSLDRNPSGNTIYFGEGSWLTVV.

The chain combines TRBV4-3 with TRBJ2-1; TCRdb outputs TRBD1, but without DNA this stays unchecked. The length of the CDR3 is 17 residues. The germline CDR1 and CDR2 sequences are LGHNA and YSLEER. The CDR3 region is CASSQAGSGSSYNEQFF.

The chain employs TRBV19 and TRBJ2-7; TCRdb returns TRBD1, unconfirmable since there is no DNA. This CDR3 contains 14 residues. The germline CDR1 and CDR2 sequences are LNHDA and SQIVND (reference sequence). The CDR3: CASSTSGASYEQYF.

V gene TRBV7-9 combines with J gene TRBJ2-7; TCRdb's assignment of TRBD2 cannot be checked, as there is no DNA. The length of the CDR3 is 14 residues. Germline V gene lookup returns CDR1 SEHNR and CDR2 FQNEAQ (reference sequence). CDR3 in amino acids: CASCFDSGSYEQYF.